This T cell receptor (beta chain) was documented in a study of low-dose radiotherapy and immunotherapy resistance in tumors. At the level of the study: The patients were given nivolumab 240 mg every two weeks and ipilimumab 1 mg/kg every six weeks, through an intravenous route.

The CDR3 totals 17 residues. Losses at the gene ends were 3 bases for V and 5 bases for J; bases not matched to a gene: 11. Germline values: CDR1 KGHSH, CDR2 LQKENI. The table lists this clonotype with many counts. This sample's time point: before trial treatment. First-strand cDNA relied on TRAV- and TRBV-specific primers spanning alpha and beta chains. Amplification, which lasted around 20 PCR cycles, used a constant-region primer and V-primer adapter to amplify TCRs. TCRdb independently ran MiXCR on the reads; one entry per CDR3 protein. The sample holds fewer than 90,000 distinct CDR3 sequences, under 20% seen once.

The sequence was obtained from a male donor with prostate cancer. Sequenced material: PBMCs, taken before treatment. The chain uses TRBV18 and TRBJ2-3, with 10 bases lining up with TRBD2. CDR3 sequence (DNA): TGTGCCAGCTCACCTACATCTCCTAGCGGGGGTGGAGATACGCAGTATTTT. This encodes CASSPTSPSGGGDTQYF.